This T cell receptor beta chain was found in a study of cytomegalovirus exposure and HLA in healthy donors. The protocol was immunoSEQ multiplex PCR, while the TCRdb copy is restricted to in-frame clones and leaves out a portion. This sample has around 300,000 clones, with about 86% found just once. Study-wide results and caveats: A list of about 180 TCR beta chains associated with cytomegalovirus was given. In vitro checks showed that a few CMV-associated chains really do target CMV antigens.

On this clone: The antigen is undetermined.

This receptor was identified in a woman aged 18-29 years in good health and CMV-seronegative. Sequencing used PBMCs.

CDR3 nucleotides: TGTGCCAGCAGCTTGAGGGGTTATGGCTACACCTTC. Its translation: CASSLRGYGYTF. The rearrangement joins TRBV5-6 to TRBJ1-2; the D gene is possibly TRBD1 (5 bases). Per the germline V gene, CDR1 is SGHDT and CDR2 is YYEEEE. V was trimmed by 1 base and J by 5 bases, leaving 6 bases between them. This CDR3 spans 12 amino acids.